This is a list of T cell receptor beta chains from one sample in a study of shared clonotypes between healthy human individuals. Assay used: immunoSEQ multiplex PCR; TCRdb lists only in-frame clones, some missing. The sample has 640,000 or so clones; around 72% are singletons. Material for sequencing was memory CD4+ T cells sorted from blood. These receptors originate from a woman aged 25 to 45 in good health. Both conserved end residues are part of each CDR3. D genes are given only for firm matches. Rows give clone size only sometimes, using once, few, many, or a class for an expanded clone.

size	D	V	J	CDR3	DNA
many	TRBD2	TRBV28	TRBJ2-4	CASSLLTRGGAKNIQYF	TGTGCCAGCAGTTTACTTACCCGGGGGGGAGCCAAAAACATTCAGTACTTC
NA	NA	TRBV28	TRBJ2-2	CASRVFTGELFF	TGTGCCAGTCGGGTATTTACCGGGGAGCTGTTTTTT
many	NA	TRBV28	TRBJ1-1	CASSPLKGEWTEAFF	TGTGCCAGCAGCCCTCTTAAGGGGGAGTGGACTGAAGCTTTCTTT
NA	NA	TRBV28	TRBJ2-7	CASSLRGLGYEQYF	TGTGCCAGCAGTTTAAGGGGTCTTGGGTACGAGCAGTACTTC
NA	TRBD2	TRBV28	TRBJ2-7	CASSFPGLAESSYEQYF	TGTGCCAGCAGTTTCCCTGGACTAGCGGAGAGCTCCTACGAGCAGTACTTC
NA	NA	TRBV21-1	TRBJ1-2	CASSTSTGLYGYTF	TGTGCCAGCAGCACATCGACAGGACTATATGGCTACACCTTC
NA	TRBD1	TRBV19	TRBJ2-2	CASRGQGLTGELFF	TGTGCCAGTAGGGGACAGGGGCTGACCGGGGAGCTGTTTTTT
NA	TRBD2	TRBV5-1	TRBJ2-5	CASSLAGASGRQETQYF	TGCGCCAGCAGCTTGGCCGGGGCTAGCGGGCGCCAAGAGACCCAGTACTTC
NA	TRBD1	TRBV6-6	TRBJ2-6	CASTTTGSNVLTF	TGTGCCAGCACCACGACAGGGAGCAACGTCCTGACTTTC
NA	NA	TRBV23-1	TRBJ1-3	CASSQPTGVGGNTIYF	TGCGCCAGCAGTCAGCCCACAGGCGTTGGTGGAAACACCATATATTTT
NA	NA	TRBV29-1	TRBJ1-3	CSVEDQRGSSGNTIYF	TGCAGCGTTGAAGACCAGAGGGGAAGCTCTGGAAACACCATATATTTT
NA	NA	TRBV5-1	TRBJ1-1	CASGPGTADVGEAFF	TGCGCCAGCGGGCCGGGGACGGCGGATGTGGGTGAAGCTTTCTTT
NA	NA	TRBV27	TRBJ1-2	CASSLKVVPGSLYGYTF	TGTGCCAGCAGTTTAAAGGTCGTTCCGGGCAGCCTTTATGGCTACACCTTC
NA	TRBD1	TRBV29-1	TRBJ2-7	CSAVPGQGKYEQYF	TGCAGCGCCGTCCCGGGACAGGGAAAGTACGAGCAGTACTTC
NA	TRBD2	TRBV5-1	TRBJ2-3	CASSLDLAGGPTDTQYF	TGCGCCAGCAGCTTGGATCTAGCGGGAGGGCCGACAGATACGCAGTATTTT
few	NA	TRBV5-1	TRBJ1-3	CASSLEGTSGNTIYF	TGCGCCAGCAGCTTAGAGGGTACCTCTGGAAACACCATATATTTT
NA	TRBD1	TRBV5-1	TRBJ2-7	CASSYGTGGIEQYF	TGCGCCAGCAGCTACGGGACAGGGGGAATCGAGCAGTACTTC
NA	TRBD1	TRBV5-4	TRBJ1-1	CASSIDRDTEAFF	TGTGCCAGCAGCATAGACAGGGACACTGAAGCTTTCTTT
NA	NA	TRBV28	TRBJ1-5	CASTSWETQNQPQHF	TGTGCCAGCACCTCATGGGAGACCCAGAATCAGCCCCAGCATTTT
few	TRBD1	TRBV27	TRBJ2-1	CASRTYQGQGYLSQFF	TGTGCCAGCCGAACCTACCAGGGACAGGGGTATCTTTCGCAGTTCTTC
NA	NA	TRBV28	TRBJ2-3	CASSAPGYTTDTQYF	TGTGCCAGCAGTGCCCCGGGGTATACCACAGATACGCAGTATTTT
NA	NA	TRBV19	TRBJ2-2	CASSKVTQGTGELFF	TGTGCCAGTAGTAAAGTGACACAGGGAACCGGGGAGCTGTTTTTT
once	NA	TRBV2	TRBJ2-1	CASSEAAYLEQFF	TGTGCCAGCAGTGAGGCGGCCTACCTAGAGCAGTTCTTC
NA	NA	TRBV5-1	TRBJ2-1	CASSSSAGYNEQFF	TGCGCCAGCAGCTCTTCGGCGGGATACAATGAGCAGTTCTTC
few	TRBD1	TRBV29-1	TRBJ2-1	CSTTGGLHNEQFF	TGCAGCACCACAGGGGGTCTCCACAATGAGCAGTTCTTC
NA	TRBD1	TRBV4-1	TRBJ2-5	CASSQSRTGEFETQYF	TGCGCCAGCAGCCAATCCAGGACAGGGGAGTTTGAGACCCAGTACTTC
NA	NA	TRBV27	TRBJ2-1	CASGSRASLFSNEQFF	TGTGCCAGCGGAAGCAGGGCCAGCCTTTTCAGCAATGAGCAGTTCTTC
once	TRBD2	TRBV7-2	TRBJ2-5	CASSPRASGYQETQYF	TGTGCCAGCAGCCCGAGGGCTAGCGGGTACCAAGAGACCCAGTACTTC
NA	NA	TRBV6-4	TRBJ2-1	CASSDAGTEDNEQFF	TGTGCCAGCAGTGACGCAGGGACCGAAGACAATGAGCAGTTCTTC
NA	TRBD1	TRBV7-9	TRBJ2-3	CASSPQGVTDTQYF	TGTGCCAGCAGCCCACAGGGGGTGACAGATACGCAGTATTTT
NA	TRBD1	TRBV5-4	TRBJ1-2	CASMQDRGYGYTF	TGTGCCAGCATGCAGGACAGGGGATATGGCTACACCTTC
NA	NA	TRBV2	TRBJ2-4	CASRPTLAGKNIQYF	TGTGCCAGCAGGCCAACGCTGGCAGGCAAAAACATTCAGTACTTC
many	TRBD2	TRBV19	TRBJ2-2	CASSKREGPSGELFF	TGTGCCAGTAGTAAACGGGAGGGCCCGAGCGGGGAGCTGTTTTTT
NA	NA	TRBV7-9	TRBJ2-7	CASSIEPRVEGEQYF	TGTGCCAGCAGCATCGAACCCAGGGTAGAGGGCGAGCAGTACTTC
NA	TRBD2	TRBV9	TRBJ2-1	CASSVSSGGGRRYNEQFF	TGTGCCAGCAGCGTATCGTCGGGGGGAGGAAGGCGATACAATGAGCAGTTCTTC
NA	NA	TRBV28	TRBJ1-5	CASSLKPAGGNQPQHF	TGTGCCAGCAGTTTAAAGCCCGCAGGGGGCAATCAGCCCCAGCATTTT
NA	TRBD2	TRBV14	TRBJ2-3	CASTLGLALTDTQYF	TGTGCCAGCACCCTGGGACTAGCGCTCACAGATACGCAGTATTTT
NA	TRBD1	TRBV11-2	TRBJ2-7	CASSITSGTGKYEQYF	TGTGCCAGCAGCATCACCTCCGGGACAGGGAAATACGAGCAGTACTTC
NA	NA	TRBV28	TRBJ1-1	CASSFSLGEAFF	TGTGCCAGCAGTTTTTCACTAGGGGAAGCTTTCTTT
few	TRBD1	TRBV18	TRBJ1-4	CASSPTGGPTNEKLFF	TGTGCCAGCTCACCCACAGGGGGACCAACTAATGAAAAACTGTTTTTT
few	NA	TRBV5-1	TRBJ2-3	CASSLGRGVTDTQYF	TGCGCCAGCAGCTTGGGTAGAGGCGTCACAGATACGCAGTATTTT
NA	NA	TRBV6-6	TRBJ2-3	CASSPTTRATDTQYF	TGTGCCAGCAGTCCTACGACAAGGGCCACAGATACGCAGTATTTT